A selection of T cell receptor beta chains follows, all from one sample in a study of vaccination and CD4 T cells after COVID-19. TCRdb ran MiXCR on the PCR reads and lists one entry per CDR3 protein. The sample records 20,000 or so distinct CDR3 sequences, 60% being singletons. Sequenced material: CD4+ T cells from blood, taken after SARS-CoV-2 vaccination. The receptor set was obtained from a human donor who had recovered from COVID-19. Both conserved end residues are part of each CDR3. Fields, in order: J gene, D gene, V gene, clone size, CDR3 protein, CDR3 DNA. The D gene is left open where the match is weak. Not every row has a clone size; where given, it reads once, few, many or a size class.

J gene: TRBJ2-1; D gene: TRBD2; V gene: TRBV5-1; clone size: NA; CDR3 protein: CASSPQLAGGVGKEQFF; CDR3 DNA: TGCGCCAGCAGCCCCCAACTAGCGGGAGGGGTTGGGAAGGAGCAGTTCTTC
J gene: TRBJ1-1; D gene: NA; V gene: TRBV19; clone size: NA; CDR3 protein: CASSEQGRGTEAFF; CDR3 DNA: TGTGCCAGTAGTGAACAGGGTCGCGGCACTGAAGCTTTCTTT
J gene: TRBJ2-7; D gene: NA; V gene: TRBV20-1; clone size: NA; CDR3 protein: CSARTSIRDVNSYEQYF; CDR3 DNA: TGCAGTGCTAGGACCTCCATCCGGGACGTAAACTCCTACGAGCAGTACTTC
J gene: TRBJ1-5; D gene: NA; V gene: TRBV15; clone size: NA; CDR3 protein: CATSRVVVRNQPQHF; CDR3 DNA: TGTGCCACCAGCAGAGTAGTGGTTCGGAATCAGCCCCAGCATTTT
J gene: TRBJ1-5; D gene: NA; V gene: TRBV4-2; clone size: NA; CDR3 protein: CASSQVDTYQPQHF; CDR3 DNA: TGTGCCAGCAGCCAAGTGGACACATATCAGCCCCAGCATTTT
J gene: TRBJ2-3; D gene: NA; V gene: TRBV7-7; clone size: NA; CDR3 protein: CASSLVGTDTQYF; CDR3 DNA: TGTGCTAGCAGCTTAGTCGGGACAGATACGCAGTATTTT
J gene: TRBJ2-3; D gene: NA; V gene: TRBV20-1; clone size: NA; CDR3 protein: CSARWPGADTQYF; CDR3 DNA: TGCAGTGCTAGATGGCCGGGCGCAGATACGCAGTATTTT
J gene: TRBJ2-1; D gene: TRBD2; V gene: TRBV11-3; clone size: NA; CDR3 protein: CASSPGLAGVKQFF; CDR3 DNA: TGTGCCAGCAGCCCGGGACTAGCGGGAGTGAAGCAGTTCTTC
J gene: TRBJ1-2; D gene: NA; V gene: TRBV20-1; clone size: few; CDR3 protein: CSSDPKRPGSYTF; CDR3 DNA: TGCAGTTCCGACCCGAAAAGACCGGGTAGCTACACCTTC
J gene: TRBJ2-1; D gene: TRBD1; V gene: TRBV19; clone size: NA; CDR3 protein: CASRPQGAVNEQFF; CDR3 DNA: TGTGCCAGTAGGCCACAGGGGGCAGTGAATGAGCAGTTCTTC
J gene: TRBJ1-1; D gene: NA; V gene: TRBV20-1; clone size: NA; CDR3 protein: CSARGSGGKNTEAFF; CDR3 DNA: TGCAGTGCTAGAGGCTCCGGGGGGAAGAACACTGAAGCTTTCTTT
J gene: TRBJ1-2; D gene: NA; V gene: TRBV14; clone size: NA; CDR3 protein: CASSQQGVYGYTF; CDR3 DNA: TGTGCCAGCAGCCAGCAGGGAGTCTATGGCTACACCTTC
J gene: TRBJ1-1; D gene: NA; V gene: TRBV20-1; clone size: few; CDR3 protein: CSATPHTEAFF; CDR3 DNA: TGCAGTGCTACCCCTCACACTGAAGCTTTCTTT
J gene: TRBJ1-5; D gene: NA; V gene: TRBV2; clone size: NA; CDR3 protein: CASSESFGNQPQHF; CDR3 DNA: TGTGCCAGCAGTGAATCATTTGGAAATCAGCCCCAGCATTTT
J gene: TRBJ2-3; D gene: TRBD2; V gene: TRBV4-2; clone size: NA; CDR3 protein: CASRIAGEADTQYF; CDR3 DNA: TGTGCCAGCAGAATAGCGGGAGAGGCAGATACGCAGTATTTT
J gene: TRBJ1-6; D gene: NA; V gene: TRBV28; clone size: NA; CDR3 protein: CAGRDYKGDGNSPLHF; CDR3 DNA: TGTGCCGGCAGGGATTATAAGGGAGACGGGAATTCACCCCTCCACTTT
J gene: TRBJ2-7; D gene: NA; V gene: TRBV6-1; clone size: once; CDR3 protein: CASTRGGGDEQYF; CDR3 DNA: TGTGCCAGCACAAGGGGGGGAGGGGACGAGCAGTACTTC
J gene: TRBJ1-1; D gene: NA; V gene: TRBV7-9; clone size: NA; CDR3 protein: CASSLDRFSTALNTEAFF; CDR3 DNA: TGTGCCAGCAGCTTAGACCGTTTTAGTACCGCCCTGAACACTGAAGCTTTCTTT
J gene: TRBJ2-4; D gene: TRBD2; V gene: TRBV6-2/TRBV6-3; clone size: NA; CDR3 protein: CASSPGTSGAQNIQYF; CDR3 DNA: TGTGCCAGCAGTCCTGGGACTAGCGGGGCTCAGAACATTCAGTACTTC
J gene: TRBJ2-3; D gene: TRBD2; V gene: TRBV20-1; clone size: few; CDR3 protein: CSARASGRTDTQYF; CDR3 DNA: TGCAGTGCTAGAGCGAGCGGGAGGACAGATACGCAGTATTTT
J gene: TRBJ2-5; D gene: TRBD2; V gene: TRBV30; clone size: few; CDR3 protein: CASRQREGRAQYF; CDR3 DNA: TGTGCCTCGAGACAGCGGGAGGGCAGGGCCCAGTACTTC
J gene: TRBJ2-7; D gene: NA; V gene: TRBV20-1; clone size: NA; CDR3 protein: CSASTGQLNSYEQYF; CDR3 DNA: TGCAGTGCTAGTACCGGACAGTTAAACTCCTACGAGCAGTACTTC
J gene: TRBJ1-6; D gene: NA; V gene: TRBV6-1; clone size: few; CDR3 protein: CASSELSVNNSPLHF; CDR3 DNA: TGTGCCAGCAGTGAGTTGTCAGTCAATAATTCACCCCTCCACTTT
J gene: TRBJ2-1; D gene: NA; V gene: TRBV6-1; clone size: few; CDR3 protein: CASVTPSFYNEQFF; CDR3 DNA: TGTGCCAGCGTAACTCCTTCTTTTTACAATGAGCAGTTCTTC
J gene: TRBJ2-5; D gene: NA; V gene: TRBV6-2/TRBV6-3; clone size: once; CDR3 protein: CASTPGRLGWETQYF; CDR3 DNA: TGTGCCAGCACCCCTGGGAGGCTTGGCTGGGAGACCCAGTACTTC
J gene: TRBJ2-3; D gene: TRBD1; V gene: TRBV7-9; clone size: NA; CDR3 protein: CASSLGGQTTDTQYF; CDR3 DNA: TGTGCCAGCAGCTTAGGGGGACAGACAACAGATACGCAGTATTTT
J gene: TRBJ2-1; D gene: NA; V gene: TRBV20-1; clone size: NA; CDR3 protein: CSARFRPPGDEQFF; CDR3 DNA: TGCAGTGCTAGATTTCGTCCGCCCGGCGATGAGCAGTTCTTC
J gene: TRBJ2-3; D gene: TRBD2; V gene: TRBV7-2; clone size: NA; CDR3 protein: CASSQISSGSSSDTQYF; CDR3 DNA: TGTGCCAGCAGCCAAATATCTAGCGGGAGTTCATCAGATACGCAGTATTTT
J gene: TRBJ2-7; D gene: NA; V gene: TRBV20-1; clone size: NA; CDR3 protein: CSAETTGSSYEQYF; CDR3 DNA: TGCAGTGCCGAGACGACAGGAAGCTCCTACGAGCAGTACTTC
J gene: TRBJ2-3; D gene: NA; V gene: TRBV20-1; clone size: few; CDR3 protein: CSVPARASHTQYF; CDR3 DNA: TGCAGTGTTCCAGCGCGCGCGTCACATACGCAGTATTTT
J gene: TRBJ2-1; D gene: TRBD2; V gene: TRBV7-6; clone size: NA; CDR3 protein: CAVLDRAGARLF; CDR3 DNA: TGTGCGGTGCTTGACCGAGCGGGAGCACGGCTCTTC
J gene: TRBJ1-4; D gene: NA; V gene: TRBV4-1; clone size: NA; CDR3 protein: CASSVGGIRGEPNEKLFF; CDR3 DNA: TGCGCCAGCAGCGTAGGGGGGATCAGGGGAGAACCCAATGAAAAACTGTTTTTT
J gene: TRBJ1-1; D gene: TRBD1; V gene: TRBV2; clone size: NA; CDR3 protein: CASRSGGQGYGEAFF; CDR3 DNA: TGTGCCAGCAGGTCCGGGGGACAGGGGTATGGTGAAGCTTTCTTT
J gene: TRBJ2-1; D gene: NA; V gene: TRBV20-1; clone size: NA; CDR3 protein: CSARDISREQFF; CDR3 DNA: TGCAGTGCTAGAGATATCTCGCGGGAGCAGTTCTTC
J gene: TRBJ1-4; D gene: TRBD1; V gene: TRBV6-5; clone size: once; CDR3 protein: CASSYGQGGSEKLFF; CDR3 DNA: TGTGCCAGCAGTTACGGACAGGGGGGTAGTGAAAAACTGTTTTTT